One and the same sample provided the 11 T cell receptor beta chains below, sequenced in a study of cytomegalovirus exposure and HLA in healthy donors. Amplification used 60 Vbeta primers and 13 Jbeta primers. Assay used: immunoSEQ multiplex PCR; TCRdb lists only in-frame clones, some missing. The table has over 150,000 clones, approximately 80% seen once. Sequencing was carried out using PBMCs. Receptor source: a man aged 30 to 39 in good health and CMV-seropositive.

J is TRBJ2-7 and V is TRBV19, with 8 bases lining up with TRBD2. V lost 7 bases and J lost 2; bases outside the gene matches: 22. Germline V gives CDR1 LNHDA, CDR2 SQIVND (reference sequence). This CDR3 is 19 amino acids long. In DNA form, the CDR3 reads TGTGCCAGTAACCCGACCTACCAAATAAAAGCGGGAGCTCCCTACGAGCAGTACTTC. Translated: CASNPTYQIKAGAPYEQYF.

V and J are TRBV19 and TRBJ1-3; D gene uncertain. The CDR3 runs 14 residues. The germline gives CDR1 LNHDA, CDR2 SQIVND (reference sequence). The V end lost 3 bases, the J end lost 0 bases, and 6 bases lay between the germline ends. The chain's CDR3 is CASSMRSSGNTIYF. The CDR3 nucleotides are TGTGCCAGTAGTATGCGGAGCTCTGGAAACACCATATATTTT.

The chain joins TRBV5-4 to TRBJ2-1; 13 bases align to TRBD2. Trimming cost V 3 bases and J 9 bases; bases outside gene matches: 12. The germline gives CDR1 SGHNT, CDR2 YYREEE (reference sequence). CDR3 length equals 17 residues. This CDR3 is CASSSGGRTSGRGEQFF. CDR3 nucleotide sequence: TGTGCCAGCAGCTCCGGTGGGAGGACTAGCGGGAGAGGTGAGCAGTTCTTC.

The rearrangement links TRBV28 to TRBJ2-3; possible D gene TRBD1, 6 bases. Germline CDR1 and CDR2: MDHEN and SYDVKM. The CDR3 is made up of 14 amino acids. V gave up 6 bases and J gave up 2 bases, with 12 bases separating them. CDR3 sequence reads: CASRQNRVTDTQYF. CDR3 coding DNA: TGTGCCAGCAGGCAGAACAGGGTCACAGATACGCAGTATTTT.

This sequence joins TRBV27 and TRBJ2-3, with TRBD1 matching 9 bases. Trimming removed 5 bases from V and 3 bases from J; junction bases left unmatched: 6. This CDR3 comprises 15 residues. The V gene's germline CDR1 is MNHEY and CDR2 SMNVEV (reference sequence). The DNA for the CDR3 is TGTGCCAGCAGTCCGAGGACAGGGGCGACAGATACGCAGTATTTT. Translation: CASSPRTGATDTQYF.

Details on this clone: The same CDR3 arises from other DNA sequences in this sample as well. The chain has TRBV9 and TRBJ2-2; tentatively, D is TRBD2 (6 bases). The CDR3 has 15 amino acids. The germline V gene encodes CDR1 SGDLS and CDR2 YYNGEE. Trimming cost V 0 bases and J 0 bases, with 6 bases left between them. CDR3 nucleotides: TGTGCCAGCAGCGTAGGGGGGGCGAACACCGGGGAGCTGTTTTTT. Translating it yields CASSVGGANTGELFF.

The V gene is TRBV2, the J gene TRBJ2-7, with D possibly matching TRBD1 (6 bases). Germline values: CDR1 SNHLY, CDR2 FYNNEI. The CDR3 consists of 10 residues. Trimming pared 8 bases from V and 6 bases from J, leaving 8 bases between. The CDR3 DNA reads as TGTGCCAGCGGCAGGGGCGAGCAGTACTTC. Protein product: CASGRGEQYF.

This chain links TRBV5-1 with TRBJ2-1; 9 positions agree with TRBD1. CDR1 and CDR2 from the germline V gene are SGHRS and YFSETQ. J lost 7 bases, V lost 4 bases, and 6 bases had no gene match. The CDR3 consists of 14 residues. CDR3: CASSVTGGWNEQFF. In DNA, the CDR3 is TGCGCCAGCAGCGTGACAGGGGGATGGAATGAGCAGTTCTTC. The full variable domain, with the rest looked up from reference TRBV5-1 and TRBJ2-1, is KAGVTQTPRYLIKTRGQQVTLSCSPISGHRSVSWYQQTPGQGLQFLFEYFSETQRNKGNFPGRFSGRQFSNSRSEMNVSTLELGDSALYLCASSVTGGWNEQFFGPGTRLTVL.

The chain joins TRBV27 to TRBJ2-2, with a weak D call TRBD2 (6 bases). The ends were cut back, 6 bases at V and 5 bases at J, with 13 bases in the middle. This CDR3 comprises 14 residues. Per germline, CDR1 MNHEY and CDR2 SMNVEV (reference sequence). The CDR3 protein is CASSTTAGTGELFF. CDR3 sequence (DNA): TGTGCCAGCAGCACGACCGCGGGGACCGGGGAGCTGTTTTTT.

This chain uses TRBV4-1 with TRBJ1-5; no clear D. Trimming cost V 0 bases and J 5 bases, with 5 bases left between them. CDR3 length equals 13 residues. From germline, CDR1 is MGHRA and CDR2 YSYEKL. The CDR3 loop is CASSQDADQPQHF. CDR3 bases: TGCGCCAGCAGCCAAGATGCGGATCAGCCCCAGCATTTT.

In regard to this clone: The sample contains more than one DNA sequence encoding this CDR3. The chain has TRBV29-1 and TRBJ2-7, with TRBD1 matching over 7 bases. Germline values: CDR1 SQVTM, CDR2 ANQGSEA. V shed 4 bases, J shed 1 base, and the junction held 1 base outside the gene matches. The CDR3 is made up of 12 amino acids. The CDR3 spells CSVGDSSYEQYF. CDR3 bases: TGCAGCGTTGGGGACAGTTCCTACGAGCAGTACTTC.